These T cell receptor beta chains were read from a single sample in a study of T cell repertoires in cytomegalovirus infection. Their target antigens are unknown. TCRdb re-derived calls from the reads in MiXCR, one entry per CDR3 protein. The sample gives about 35,000 distinct CDR3 sequences, around half of which show up once; around 90% is in the top ten. This specimen consisted of CD8+ T cells from cultured PBMCs, obtained from culture after CMV antigen stimulation. The receptors stem from a human donor in good health (CMV status not recorded). Some clones in this sample may be carry-over from other donors' samples. Each CDR3 is given without its conserved first and last residue.

V gene | CDR3 protein
TRBV12-3/TRBV12-4 | ASSLSGGVRKNIQY
TRBV29-1 | STRQGANNEQF
TRBV29-1 | SGTGTDSNYGYT
TRBV11-1 | ASSYRGGGTDTQY
TRBV5-1 | ASRLRDSTYNEQF
TRBV4-2 | ASSQELRDVTH
TRBV7-6 | ASSLAPDPRGYGYT
TRBV19 | ASSRLPGQGAYGYT
TRBV28 | ASSGIRDATSYNEQF
TRBV7-6 | ASNTPGQGPSGELF
TRBV27 | ASRGPAGGSFGTQY
TRBV12-3/TRBV12-4 | ASSPGQLYEQY
TRBV19 | ASTSPIFPHEQF
TRBV20-1 | SASLDRAYEQY
TRBV7-2 | ASSLGRQASYNEQF
TRBV2 | AREALTEAF
TRBV7-2 | ASSLIQGASGETQY
TRBV6-2/TRBV6-3 | ASSQPSSGAYEQY
TRBV7-9 | ASSRLLANEQF
TRBV7-2 | ASSLVAGIQTQY
TRBV7-3 | ASSLKAGGPKETQY
TRBV7-6 | ASSHELTGFYEQY
TRBV7-9 | ASSFDLVGDNEQF
TRBV27 | ASSPPDRRNEKLF
TRBV7-6 | ASSLGTSGTFGEQF
TRBV2 | AVPSRHRTDTQY
TRBV7-6 | ASSPGTSGSYNEQF
TRBV7-9 | ASSLGAGSMNEQF
TRBV19 | ASSARQRPNTEAF
TRBV7-6 | ASSLRGGLSSYNEQF
TRBV7-6 | ASSLDKGRNTIY
TRBV2 | ASSEGGWYTGELF
TRBV4-2 | ASSQVEAGGPKNTGELF
TRBV28 | ASSFRDPWNSPLH
TRBV11-2 | ASSLELAGGQGEQF
TRBV7-9 | ASSSESDTRLWAF
TRBV6-1 | ASSGTFQEPQH
TRBV20-1 | SAHYWEDEKLF
TRBV11-2 | ASSPFTTEQY
TRBV7-2 | ASSLGQPNYGYT
TRBV7-4 | ASSSRYSGCYEQY
TRBV5-4 | ASSLQGRAFRAQY
TRBV4-2 | ASSQGLRWSHNEQF
TRBV7-9 | ASSPTSGRETGELF
TRBV7-2 | ASSLDRGLSSYNEQF
TRBV12-3/TRBV12-4 | ASSPPTGVNTEAF
TRBV2 | ASRGLAGGSSYEQY
TRBV7-2 | ASSLWGSEQY
TRBV28 | ASSPPGVLRSYEQY
TRBV4-1 | ASSQEVRGHEQF
TRBV2 | ASSEGGTVQT
TRBV12-5 | ASGIMGLGITGELF
TRBV6-5 | ASSYRRLGTDTQY
TRBV11-2 | ASSLEGRSSYNSPLH
TRBV6-1 | ASSEFPNHSYGYT
TRBV24-1 | ATSEVAGGLLETQY
TRBV20-1 | SASPGTERSYEQY
TRBV7-9 | ASSLPHGQGGDYNEQF
TRBV7-3 | ASSLTGKQPQETQY